This T cell receptor beta chain comes out of a study of blood T cell repertoires in COVID-19. Study-level background: Spain, Italy and the United States supplied samples that represented acute and convalescent COVID-19. T cells, B-cell-depleted T cells, or PBMCs provided the cDNA or gDNA that served as material.

Those enrolled in Seattle joined during active infection and were followed longitudinally afterward. Original analysis: Estimation of nucleated cell counts relied on the amplification of reference gene primers. Repertoires were generated with immunoSEQ multiplex PCR, while TCRdb's copy carries only in-frame clones and drops some. V and J calls and clone size are given by that table; D and trimming were obtained from the DNA. The table records roughly 180,000 clones, 81% of them present only once. Losses at the gene ends were 0 bases for V and 5 bases for J; bases not matched to a gene: 5. In germline, CDR1 is SGHNT, CDR2 YYREEE (reference sequence). CDR3 length: 15 amino acids.

Input material: peripheral blood. V gene TRBV5-4 combines with J gene TRBJ2-5, with TRBD1 matching 9 bases. The TCR sequence derives from a woman in her thirties or forties with COVID-19, enrolled during active disease. Here the CDR3 DNA reads TGTGCCAGCAGCTTGGATCTACAGGGGGCCGAGACCCAGTACTTC. It encodes CASSLDLQGAETQYF.